Here is one T cell receptor (beta chain) with its context. Antigen specificity is unknown. Just one base apart from a much larger clone, this may be a read error. The data were obtained in a study of Graves' ophthalmopathy and Graves' hyperthyroidism. Study-wide background: At initial diagnosis, peripheral blood was obtained, and this preceded any treatment.

The authors isolated PBMCs from around 9.8 ml of fresh peripheral blood. Investigators amplified TCR beta CDR3 regions from RNA transcripts. HTBI-primed first-round RT-PCR preceded second-round multiplex PCR. TCRdb analysed the multiplex PCR reads with MiXCR anew, one entry per CDR3 protein. The sample carries 600,000 to 950,000 distinct CDR3 sequences, around 40% recorded once. Findings and limits, study-wide: Also, most clonotypes expanded in the thyroid above 0.001 frequency appeared in blood.

The receptor was isolated from an adult man with Graves' ophthalmopathy. Source material: peripheral blood.

The CDR3 DNA follows: TGTGCCAGCAGCGTAGCGGGGCAGAGAGAGACCCAGTACTTC. This codes for CASSVAGQRETQYF. The chain uses TRBV6-1 and TRBJ2-5, with TRBD2 matching over 8 bases. V lost 6 bases, J lost 4 bases, and 7 bases stayed unmatched. Germline CDR1 MNHNS, CDR2 SASEGT. The CDR3 consists of 14 residues.